This T cell receptor (beta chain) was obtained from a study of blood T cells in healthy people across ages. At the level of the study: T cells yielded about one barcoded beta molecule per two cells through template switching.

PCR was performed a second time for about 7 to 12 cycles using a sample-barcoded 5' primer and a J-beta primer mix. Carrying 12 random nucleotides, a template-switch adaptor labeled each individual cDNA molecule. TCRdb re-derived calls from the 5' RACE reads in MiXCR, one entry per CDR3 protein. This sample has over 550,000 distinct CDR3 sequences, with under 30% found just once. The CDR3 totals 15 residues. Germline CDR1 reads LGHNA; CDR2 reads YSLEER. V trimming: 3 bases; J trimming: 2 bases; junction bases outside the gene matches: 6. This clonotype was recorded at least ten times. The chain has TRBV4-3 and TRBJ2-5; 7 bases map to TRBD1. Sequencing was carried out using blood. This clonotype was sampled from an elderly woman in good health. The CDR3 DNA sequence: TGCGCCAGCAGCCAGGGTTACAGGGGACAAGAGACCCAGTACTTC. Translating gives CASSQGYRGQETQYF.